This T cell receptor beta chain was identified in a study of post-analysis software for immune sequencing data. General study points: In patients, 4 to 6 TRBV segments were more frequent than in controls, with TRBV5-6, TRBV5-1 and TRBV20-1 among them.

This clonotype was observed at least ten times. As yet, its antigen is unknown. Deletions cut 1 base from V and 2 bases from J, with 6 bases between. Germline assignment: CDR1 SGHTA and CDR2 FQGNSA. The CDR3 covers 15 residues. TCR beta cDNA libraries included unique molecular identifiers. MiXCR, applied by TCRdb to the PCR reads, yields one record per CDR3 protein. The table lists some 690,000 distinct CDR3 sequences, more than 50% of them singletons, with 11% in the top ten. Input material: blood. The V call is TRBV7-2, the J call TRBJ2-6; D possibly uses TRBD1 or TRBD2 (5 bases each). The receptor comes from a girl aged 2-10 years with multiple sclerosis. Here the CDR3 reads CASSLGGTGANVLTF. CDR3 nucleotide sequence: TGTGCCAGCAGCTTAGGGGGGACTGGGGCCAACGTCCTGACTTTC.